The sequence of this TCR beta chain was determined in a study of beta chain features in type 1 diabetes. The study's findings and limits: The question left open here concerned HLA type influencing TCRB rearrangement. A moderate, significant TCRB CDR3 shortening appeared in type 1 diabetes across four CD4+ subsets.

This clone has more than one count but fewer than ten. Its antigen is unidentified. Every bit of the isolated RNA underwent reverse transcription, so sequencing read expressed TCRB transcripts. Sequenced by immunoSEQ multiplex PCR; TCRdb stores in-frame clones only, minus some. The sample includes 200,000 to 250,000 clones, less than 35% of them seen just once. The CDR3 consists of 15 residues. V shed 0 bases and J shed 1 base, with 9 bases lying between them. Germline assignment: CDR1 MGHDK and CDR2 SYGVNS. The chain carries TRBV25-1 and TRBJ1-1; D remains unclear. The clonotype comes from a man aged 25-45 years in good health. The sequencing sample was made of central memory CD4+ T cells from blood. This CDR3 is CASSEYRSGNTEAFF. CDR3 sequence (DNA): TGTGCCAGCAGTGAATATAGGTCCGGGAACACTGAAGCTTTCTTT.